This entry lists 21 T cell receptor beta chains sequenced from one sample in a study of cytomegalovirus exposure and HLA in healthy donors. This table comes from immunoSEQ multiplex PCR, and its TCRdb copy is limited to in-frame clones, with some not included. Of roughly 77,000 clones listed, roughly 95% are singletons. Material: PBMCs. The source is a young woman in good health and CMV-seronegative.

CDR3 residues: CASSPRTGGISGNTIYF. The CDR3 DNA reads TGTGCCAGCAGCCCCCGGACAGGGGGGATCTCTGGAAACACCATATATTTT. The chain is built from TRBV5-4 and TRBJ1-3, with 10 bases lining up with TRBD1. The CDR3 runs to 17 residues. From germline, CDR1 is SGHNT and CDR2 YYREEE (reference sequence). The J segment lost 0 bases and the V segment lost 4 bases, leaving 7 bases of the junction unmatched.

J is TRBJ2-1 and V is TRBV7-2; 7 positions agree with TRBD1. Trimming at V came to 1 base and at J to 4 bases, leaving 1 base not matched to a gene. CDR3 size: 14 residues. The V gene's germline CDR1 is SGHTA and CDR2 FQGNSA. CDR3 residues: CASSLGTGYNEQFF. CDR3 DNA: TGTGCCAGCAGCTTAGGGACAGGTTACAATGAGCAGTTCTTC.

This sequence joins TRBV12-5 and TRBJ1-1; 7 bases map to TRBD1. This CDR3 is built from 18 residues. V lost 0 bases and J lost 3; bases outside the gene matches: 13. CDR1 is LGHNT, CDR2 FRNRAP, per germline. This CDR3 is CASGLVLTGQEEDTEAFF. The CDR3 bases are TGTGCTAGTGGTTTGGTCCTCACCGGACAGGAGGAGGACACTGAAGCTTTCTTT. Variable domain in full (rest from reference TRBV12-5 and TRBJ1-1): DARVTQTPRHKVTEMGQEVTMRCQPILGHNTVFWYRQTMMQGLELLAYFRNRAPLDDSGMPKDRFSAEMPDATLATLKIQPSEPRDSAVYFCASGLVLTGQEEDTEAFFGQGTRLTVV.

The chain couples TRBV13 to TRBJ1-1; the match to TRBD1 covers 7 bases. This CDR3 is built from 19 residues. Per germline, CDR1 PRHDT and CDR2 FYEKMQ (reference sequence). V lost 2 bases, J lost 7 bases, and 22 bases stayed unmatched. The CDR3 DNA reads TGTGCCAGCAGCTTATCCCCAAGACGAGACAGGGAGTATCGGGATGAAGCTTTCTTT. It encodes CASSLSPRRDREYRDEAFF.

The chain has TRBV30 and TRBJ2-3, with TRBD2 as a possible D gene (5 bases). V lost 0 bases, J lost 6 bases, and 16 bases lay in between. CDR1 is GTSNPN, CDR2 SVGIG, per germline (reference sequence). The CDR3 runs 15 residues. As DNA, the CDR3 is TGTGCCTGGAGTGTACTAGTTAGTCCCGCCGATACGCAGTATTTT. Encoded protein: CAWSVLVSPADTQYF.

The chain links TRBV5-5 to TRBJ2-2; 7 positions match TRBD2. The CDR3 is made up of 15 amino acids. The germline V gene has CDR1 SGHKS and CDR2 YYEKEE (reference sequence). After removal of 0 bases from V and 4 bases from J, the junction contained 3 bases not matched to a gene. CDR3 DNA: TGTGCCAGCAGCTTGGTGGCGGGAGTCACCGGGGAGCTGTTTTTT. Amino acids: CASSLVAGVTGELFF.

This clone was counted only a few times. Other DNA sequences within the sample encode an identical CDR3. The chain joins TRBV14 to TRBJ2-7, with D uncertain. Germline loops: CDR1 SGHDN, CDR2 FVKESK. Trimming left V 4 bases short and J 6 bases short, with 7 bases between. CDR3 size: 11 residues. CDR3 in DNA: TGTGCCAGCAGCCGGTCCGGCGAGCAGTACTTC. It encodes CASSRSGEQYF.

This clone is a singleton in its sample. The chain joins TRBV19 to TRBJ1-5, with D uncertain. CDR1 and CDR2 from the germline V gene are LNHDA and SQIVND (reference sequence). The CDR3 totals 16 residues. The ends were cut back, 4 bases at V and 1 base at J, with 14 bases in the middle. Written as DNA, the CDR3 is TGTGCCAGTAGTACCACCCATGCGCCCAGCAATCAGCCCCAGCATTTT. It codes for CASSTTHAPSNQPQHF.

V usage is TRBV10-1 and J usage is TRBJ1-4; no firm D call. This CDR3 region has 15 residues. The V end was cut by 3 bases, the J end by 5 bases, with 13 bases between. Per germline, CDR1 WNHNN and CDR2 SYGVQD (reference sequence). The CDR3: CASSEGRERNEKLFF. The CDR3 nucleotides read TGCGCCAGCAGTGAAGGAAGGGAGAGGAATGAAAAACTGTTTTTT.

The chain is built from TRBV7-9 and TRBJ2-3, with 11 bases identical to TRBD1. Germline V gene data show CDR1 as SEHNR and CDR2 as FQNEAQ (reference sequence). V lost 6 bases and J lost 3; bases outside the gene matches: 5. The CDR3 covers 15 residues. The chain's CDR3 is CASRPGQGGTDTQYF. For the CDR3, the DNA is TGTGCCAGCAGACCGGGACAGGGGGGAACAGATACGCAGTATTTT.

The CDR3 DNA reads TGTGCCAGCAGCCTACAGGGGGCGTCTGGGGCCAACGTCCTGACTTTC. It specifies CASSLQGASGANVLTF. The chain uses TRBV7-2 and TRBJ2-6; TRBD1 agrees at 9 bases. The CDR3 sequence is 16 residues long. CDR1 is SGHTA, CDR2 FQGNSA, per germline. J gave up 1 base and V 5 bases, and 3 bases lay outside the gene matches.

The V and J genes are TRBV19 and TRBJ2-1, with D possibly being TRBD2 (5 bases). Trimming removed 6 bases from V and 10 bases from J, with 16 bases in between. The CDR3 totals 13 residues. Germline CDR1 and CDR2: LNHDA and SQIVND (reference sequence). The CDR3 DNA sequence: TGTGCCAGTAGCCCTACTAGGATGAGCGAGCAGTTCTTC. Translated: CASSPTRMSEQFF.

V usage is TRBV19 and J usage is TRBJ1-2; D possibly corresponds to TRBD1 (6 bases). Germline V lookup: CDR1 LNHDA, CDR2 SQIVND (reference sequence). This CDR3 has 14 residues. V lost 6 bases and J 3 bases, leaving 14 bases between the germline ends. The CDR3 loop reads CASSPAAGDYGYTF. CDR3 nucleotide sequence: TGTGCCAGTAGCCCGGCTGCAGGGGACTATGGCTACACCTTC.

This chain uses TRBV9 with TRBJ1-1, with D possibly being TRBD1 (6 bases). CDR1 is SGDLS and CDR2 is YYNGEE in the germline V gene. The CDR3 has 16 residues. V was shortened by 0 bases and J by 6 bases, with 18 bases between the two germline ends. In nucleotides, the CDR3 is TGTGCCAGCAGCGTAGAGGGGGATATGGGGCTGGCTGAAGCTTTCTTT. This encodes CASSVEGDMGLAEAFF.

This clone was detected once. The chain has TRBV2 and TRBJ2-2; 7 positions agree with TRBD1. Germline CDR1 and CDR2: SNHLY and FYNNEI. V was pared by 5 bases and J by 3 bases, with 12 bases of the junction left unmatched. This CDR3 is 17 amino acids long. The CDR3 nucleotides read TGTGCCAGCAGTCGGGCCAGGACAGGACCGGACACCGGGGAGCTGTTTTTT. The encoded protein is CASSRARTGPDTGELFF.

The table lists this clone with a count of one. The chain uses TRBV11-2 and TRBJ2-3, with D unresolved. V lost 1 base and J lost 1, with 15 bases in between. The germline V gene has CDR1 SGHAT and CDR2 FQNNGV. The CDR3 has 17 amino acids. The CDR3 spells CASSLALNNPRTDTQYF. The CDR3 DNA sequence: TGTGCCAGCAGCTTAGCATTGAACAATCCCCGCACAGATACGCAGTATTTT.

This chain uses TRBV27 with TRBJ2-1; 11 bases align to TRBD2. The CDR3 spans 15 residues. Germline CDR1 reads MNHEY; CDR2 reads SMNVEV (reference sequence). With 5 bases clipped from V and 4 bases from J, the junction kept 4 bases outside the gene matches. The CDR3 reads CASSTGTSGYNEQFF. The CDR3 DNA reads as TGTGCCAGCAGTACCGGGACTAGCGGTTACAATGAGCAGTTCTTC.

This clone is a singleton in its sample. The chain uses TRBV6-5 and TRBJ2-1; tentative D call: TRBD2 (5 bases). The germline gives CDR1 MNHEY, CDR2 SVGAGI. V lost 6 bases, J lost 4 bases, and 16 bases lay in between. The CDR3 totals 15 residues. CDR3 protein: CASSYHPDSYNEQFF. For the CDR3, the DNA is TGTGCCAGCAGCTACCACCCGGACTCTTACAATGAGCAGTTCTTC.

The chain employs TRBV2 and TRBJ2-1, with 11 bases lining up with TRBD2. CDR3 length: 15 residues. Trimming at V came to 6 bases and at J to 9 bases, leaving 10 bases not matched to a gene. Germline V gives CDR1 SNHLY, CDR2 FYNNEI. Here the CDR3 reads CASSEPGLAAPEQFF. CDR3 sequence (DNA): TGTGCCAGCAGCGAACCGGGACTAGCGGCCCCTGAGCAGTTCTTC.

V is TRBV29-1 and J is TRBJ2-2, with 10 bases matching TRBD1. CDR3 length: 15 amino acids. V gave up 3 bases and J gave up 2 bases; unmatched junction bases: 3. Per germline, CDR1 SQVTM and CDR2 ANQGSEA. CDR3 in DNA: TGCAGCGTTGATGGGGACAGGGGAAACACCGGGGAGCTGTTTTTT. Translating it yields CSVDGDRGNTGELFF.

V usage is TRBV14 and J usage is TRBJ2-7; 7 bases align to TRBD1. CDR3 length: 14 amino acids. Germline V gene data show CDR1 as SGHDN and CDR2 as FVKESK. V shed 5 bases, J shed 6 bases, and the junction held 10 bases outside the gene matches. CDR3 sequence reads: CASSFAHRGTEQYF. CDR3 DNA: TGTGCCAGCAGCTTCGCGCACAGGGGAACCGAGCAGTACTTC.